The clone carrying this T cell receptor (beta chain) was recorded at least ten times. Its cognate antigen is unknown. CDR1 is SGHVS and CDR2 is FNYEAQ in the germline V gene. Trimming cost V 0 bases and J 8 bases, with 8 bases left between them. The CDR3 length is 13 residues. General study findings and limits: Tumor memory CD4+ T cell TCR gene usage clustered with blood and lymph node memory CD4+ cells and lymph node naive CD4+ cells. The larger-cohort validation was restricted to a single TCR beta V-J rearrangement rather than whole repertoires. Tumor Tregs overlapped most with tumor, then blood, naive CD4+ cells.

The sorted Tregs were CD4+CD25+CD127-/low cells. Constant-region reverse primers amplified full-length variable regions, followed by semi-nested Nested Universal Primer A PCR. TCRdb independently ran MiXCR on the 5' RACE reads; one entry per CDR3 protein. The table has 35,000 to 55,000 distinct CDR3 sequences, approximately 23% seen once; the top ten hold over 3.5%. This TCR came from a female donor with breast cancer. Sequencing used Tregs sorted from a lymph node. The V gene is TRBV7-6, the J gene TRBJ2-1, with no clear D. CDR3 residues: CASSLAEIHEQFF. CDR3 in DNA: TGTGCCAGCAGCTTAGCGGAAATACATGAGCAGTTCTTC.